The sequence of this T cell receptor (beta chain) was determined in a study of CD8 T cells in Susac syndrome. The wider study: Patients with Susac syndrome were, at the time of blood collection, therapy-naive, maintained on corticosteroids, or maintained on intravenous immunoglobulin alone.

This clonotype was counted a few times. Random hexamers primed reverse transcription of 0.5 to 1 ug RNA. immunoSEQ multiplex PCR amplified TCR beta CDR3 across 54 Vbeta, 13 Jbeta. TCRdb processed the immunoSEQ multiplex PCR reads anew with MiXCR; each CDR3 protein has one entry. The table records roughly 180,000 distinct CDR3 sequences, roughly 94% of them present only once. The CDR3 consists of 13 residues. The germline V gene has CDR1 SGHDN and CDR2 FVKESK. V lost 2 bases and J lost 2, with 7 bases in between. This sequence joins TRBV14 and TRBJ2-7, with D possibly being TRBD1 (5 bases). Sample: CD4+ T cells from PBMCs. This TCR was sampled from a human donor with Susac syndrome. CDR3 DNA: TGTGCCAGCAGCCAATTGGACACCTACGAGCAGTACTTC. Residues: CASSQLDTYEQYF.